This T cell receptor beta chain was recorded in a study of somatic mutations in cytotoxic T cells in rheumatoid arthritis (dated by TCRdb to 2016 to 2017). In terms of the full investigation: Sorted V beta1+ cells also underwent TCRB sequencing, and some V beta antibody-stained T-cell populations were flow-sorted at nearly 100% purity on a FACSAria II or Sony SH800. Whether expanded CD8+ T-cell clones in untreated, newly diagnosed rheumatoid arthritis carry somatic mutations was the study question, and clonality was characterized with TCRB deep sequencing. TCRB deep sequencing was performed for some 60 rheumatoid arthritis patients and 20 healthy controls. Patient and control groups had essentially identical median ages. Broad study findings and their caveats: The expanded CD8+ clones had unknown antigen targets, and not appearing in virus-specific databases did not rule out that they were virus-specific. The largest CD8+ clone made up more than 20% of CD8+ cells in 8 of 65 patients, and blood and synovial fluid shared several identical CD8+ TCRB sequences. CD8+ T-cell clonality did not differ significantly between rheumatoid arthritis patients and age-matched healthy controls. In patients, CD8+ clonality rose with age (Spearman r of about 0.53), which was not the case in healthy controls. The finding that TRBV07 was slightly underrepresented in patients was left unadjusted for multiple comparisons.

About this clone: The antigen this receptor binds is unknown. No base-level quality is on record; no much larger clone is a single base apart.

Healthy controls were more than 15 blood donors whose buffy coats were used, with a median age of around 50 years (range roughly 20-75) and about 55% female. On an AutoMACS, CD4+ and CD8+ cells were isolated via positive magnetic bead selection, and their purity was verified by flow cytometry. Ficoll-Paque PLUS density gradient separation was used to isolate peripheral blood mononuclear cells. DNA from CD4-enriched, CD8-enriched or PBMC samples was extracted using Nucleospin Tissue or Tissue XS kits and then quantified on a Qubit 2.0 fluorometer. The immunoSEQ assay was applied to genomic DNA for TCRB CDR3 sequencing. The study's own analysis went as follows. The analyses included only productive TCRB rearrangements. A clone was defined by a unique TCRB CDR3 sequence, and clonality was computed as a productive clonality index based on Shannon entropy. To calculate repertoire overlap between two samples, the template counts of each clone were considered relative to each sample's total templates. V-gene usage from TCRB sequencing and V-gene usage measured by flow cytometry were correlated (Spearman r of approximately 0.62). TCRdb limited this immuneACCESS table to in-frame rearrangements with V and J called. A share of clones is missing; checked studies link under half to unresolved V genes, and the rest is unexplained. V, J and clone size are those of that table, while D and trimming were read from the DNA. The table for this sample lists under 20,000 clones; about nine tenths of them were counted only once. The top ten hold roughly 15% of the sample.

Counted from cysteine to phenylalanine, this CDR3 has 19 amino acids. Of the read, only the CDR3 DNA is kept; its 57 bases are in frame from base 1. At the junction V is shortened by 5 bases and J by 0 bases; bases outside the gene matches: 9. The germline V gene specifies MDHEN as CDR1 and SYDVKM as CDR2. The sample taken for sequencing was CD8+ T cells sorted from blood. The source is a man between 35 and 55 years old in good health. In this chain, TRBV28 is recombined with TRBJ2-4; 14 central nucleotides agree with TRBD2. For the CDR3, the sequence is CASSPGLAGGSLAKNIQYF. DNA sequence: TGTGCCAGCAGTCCCGGACTAGCGGGGGGATCCCTAGCCAAAAACATTCAGTACTTC.